The 28 T cell receptor beta chains given below trace back to one sample, sequenced in a study of blood T cell repertoires in COVID-19. Sequencing was performed with immunoSEQ multiplex PCR; in TCRdb, only in-frame clones are kept and a portion is missing. The sample yields more than 400,000 clones, 90% seen once. Sequencing input: PBMCs or T cells enriched from blood (not recorded which). These receptors all come from a man younger than 35 who had recovered from COVID-19.

The DNA of the CDR3 is TGTGCCAGTACCCTAACAGGCGATGGCTACACCTTC. Residues: CASTLTGDGYTF. This sequence joins TRBV19 and TRBJ1-2, with D tentatively TRBD1 (5 bases). The V end was cut by 7 bases, the J end by 6 bases, with 12 bases between. Germline values: CDR1 LNHDA, CDR2 SQIVND (reference sequence). This CDR3 comprises 12 residues.

The CDR3 DNA is TGTGCCAGCAGCCGAGTGGGGCAGATCCAGACCTACGAGCAGTACTTC. The encoded protein is CASSRVGQIQTYEQYF. The chain carries TRBV11-2 and TRBJ2-7; D is possibly TRBD1 (5 bases). V dropped 5 bases and J dropped 2 bases, with 19 bases sitting between them. The CDR3 loop spans 16 amino acids. CDR1 SGHAT and CDR2 FQNNGV come from the germline V gene.

This clone was detected once. This rearrangement joins TRBV7-8 to TRBJ2-1, with TRBD2 matching 11 bases. Germline V lookup: CDR1 SGHVS, CDR2 FQNEAQ. This CDR3 is 15 amino acids long. J was trimmed by 9 bases and V by 3 bases; bases with no gene match: 7. CDR3 residues: CASSLGTSGVGEQFF. In nucleotides, the CDR3 is TGTGCCAGCAGCTTGGGGACTAGCGGAGTGGGTGAGCAGTTCTTC.

The rearrangement links TRBV5-1 to TRBJ2-7; 8 bases are shared with TRBD1. Germline CDR1 is SGHRS and CDR2 is YFSETQ. The J segment lost 2 bases and the V segment lost 5 bases, leaving 6 bases of the junction unmatched. CDR3 length equals 14 residues. The CDR3 loop is CASSGDRYPYEQYF. CDR3 DNA sequence: TGCGCCAGCAGTGGGGACAGGTATCCCTACGAGCAGTACTTC.

CDR3 bases: TGTGCCAGCAGTGGACAGGGGGCCTTTGGCTACACCTTC. Translated: CASSGQGAFGYTF. The chain joins TRBV6-6 to TRBJ1-2, with 11 bases fitting TRBD1. With V trimmed by 5 bases and J by 7 bases, 3 bases remained unmatched. Germline CDR1 and CDR2: MNHNY and SVGAGI (reference sequence). The CDR3 runs 13 residues.

This clone was found once. The rearrangement uses TRBV9 and TRBJ1-4; D gene uncertain. This CDR3 comprises 15 residues. CDR1 SGDLS and CDR2 YYNGEE come from the germline V gene. Trimming cost V 2 bases and J 7 bases, with 15 bases left between them. As DNA, the CDR3 is TGTGCCAGCAGCGTCGACGATAGGGAGAGTGAAAAACTGTTTTTT. Translating gives CASSVDDRESEKLFF.

The CDR3 here is CASSQAGSGANVLTF. Here the CDR3 DNA reads TGTGCCAGCAGCCAAGCCGGCTCTGGGGCCAACGTCCTGACTTTC. The chain carries TRBV4-2 and TRBJ2-6; D remains ambiguous. Looked up from germline, CDR1 is LGHNA and CDR2 is YNFKEQ. V lost 1 base and J 0 bases, leaving 4 bases between the germline ends. This CDR3 has 15 amino acids.

The chain links TRBV27 to TRBJ2-1; 12 nucleotides align to TRBD2. The ends lost 5 bases at V and 9 bases at J; junction bases unmatched: 5. The CDR3 is made up of 14 amino acids. In germline, CDR1 is MNHEY, CDR2 SMNVEV (reference sequence). CDR3 sequence reads: CASSPTSGRREQFF. CDR3 nucleotide sequence: TGTGCCAGCAGTCCGACTAGCGGGAGACGTGAGCAGTTCTTC.

The rearrangement joins TRBV12-5 to TRBJ2-3; D is unresolved. The CDR3 has 14 amino acids. In germline, CDR1 is LGHNT, CDR2 FRNRAP. V lost 5 bases and J 6 bases, leaving 15 bases between the germline ends. The CDR3 sequence is CASGQVLIQDTQYF. CDR3 nucleotides: TGTGCTAGTGGTCAGGTCCTTATACAGGATACGCAGTATTTT.

The chain has TRBV7-8 and TRBJ2-7; TRBD1 might be the D (6 bases). In germline, CDR1 is SGHVS, CDR2 FQNEAQ. The CDR3 extends over 14 amino acids. V lost 0 bases and J 3 bases, leaving 9 bases between the germline ends. The CDR3 DNA follows: TGTGCCAGCAGCTTAGCGCGACAGGTCTACGAGCAGTACTTC. Translated, it gives CASSLARQVYEQYF.

The V call is TRBV28, the J call TRBJ2-1; possible D gene TRBD2, 5 bases. Looked up from germline, CDR1 is MDHEN and CDR2 is SYDVKM. This CDR3 has 15 amino acids. With 3 bases removed from V and 7 bases from J, the gap between germline ends came to 16 bases. In DNA, the CDR3 is TGTGCCAGCAGTTTTCGTGCGTTTGGGAGTAATGAGCAGTTCTTC. This sequence encodes CASSFRAFGSNEQFF.

This rearrangement joins TRBV5-5 to TRBJ1-5; D is possibly TRBD1 (5 bases). Germline values: CDR1 SGHKS, CDR2 YYEKEE (reference sequence). Trimming took off 4 bases at V and 4 bases at J, with 9 bases between the two ends. This CDR3 has 13 residues. The DNA for the CDR3 is TGTGCCAGCAGCCAACAGGATAATCAGCCCCAGCATTTT. Translated, it gives CASSQQDNQPQHF. Full variable domain (missing parts from reference TRBV5-5 and TRBJ1-5): DAGVTQSPTHLIKTRGQQVTLRCSPISGHKSVSWYQQVLGQGPQFIFQYYEKEERGRGNFPDRFSARQFPNYSSELNVNALLLGDSALYLCASSQQDNQPQHFGDGTRLSIL.

The chain has TRBV5-6 and TRBJ1-5; possibly TRBD1 for D (6 bases). This CDR3 contains 14 residues. Per the germline V gene, CDR1 is SGHDT and CDR2 is YYEEEE. Trimming removed 4 bases from V and 1 base from J, with 9 bases in between. The CDR3 is CASSKGQSNQPQHF. For the CDR3, the DNA is TGTGCCAGCAGCAAGGGACAAAGCAATCAGCCCCAGCATTTT.

As DNA, the CDR3 is TGTGCCAGCAGCTTAGCGGGGGCTTTCACAGATACGCAGTATTTT. This encodes CASSLAGAFTDTQYF. V gene TRBV7-9 combines with J gene TRBJ2-3; D might be TRBD1 (6 bases). The CDR3 is 15 amino acids. V was trimmed by 0 bases and J by 2 bases, leaving 9 bases between them. Germline CDR1 reads SEHNR; CDR2 reads FQNEAQ (reference sequence).

This chain links TRBV5-5 with TRBJ1-5; D unresolved. The CDR3 covers 14 residues. Germline V gives CDR1 SGHKS, CDR2 YYEKEE (reference sequence). V gave up 0 bases and J gave up 3 bases, with 7 bases separating them. The CDR3 DNA reads as TGTGCCAGCAGCTTGGACAGTCTCAATCAGCCCCAGCATTTT. It translates to CASSLDSLNQPQHF.

The CDR3 bases are TGTGCCAGCAGCTTACAGGGGGCGCACGGAACCGGGGAGCTGTTTTTT. As protein: CASSLQGAHGTGELFF. V is TRBV21-1 and J is TRBJ2-2; no check of the table's D call, TRBD1, against the DNA was made. TRBV21-1 is flagged as a pseudogene. This CDR3 has 16 amino acids.

J is TRBJ2-3 and V is TRBV6-1, with 9 bases lining up with TRBD2. The CDR3 covers 17 residues. J was trimmed by 2 bases and V by 2 bases; bases with no gene match: 8. Germline lookup yields CDR1 MNHNS and CDR2 SASEGT. CDR3 nucleotides: TGTGCCAGCAGTGAATCTTCTAGCGGGAAGTTCACAGATACGCAGTATTTT. Its translation: CASSESSSGKFTDTQYF.

The gene calls are TRBV5-6 and TRBJ2-1, with TRBD2 identical over 12 bases. Germline-derived CDR1 and CDR2 are SGHDT and YYEEEE. CDR3 length: 17 amino acids. With V trimmed by 0 bases and J by 14 bases, 15 bases remained unmatched. In DNA, the CDR3 is TGTGCCAGCAGCTTGGCCAGTGGGGGACTAGCGGGTCTCCGGAAGTTCTTC. This gives the protein CASSLASGGLAGLRKFF.

This sequence joins TRBV29-1 and TRBJ1-1, with D possibly TRBD1 on 5 matching bases. Trimming took 6 bases from V and 4 from J, leaving 18 bases between them. The CDR3 loop spans 14 amino acids. Looked up from germline, CDR1 is SQVTM and CDR2 is ANQGSEA. This CDR3 is CSVDLFAGPTEAFF. CDR3 DNA sequence: TGCAGCGTCGACCTTTTCGCAGGGCCCACTGAAGCTTTCTTT.

This clone was found a few times. The chain employs TRBV3-1 (or the pseudogene TRBV3-2) and TRBJ1-1; a weak D match, TRBD1 (5 bases). Germline CDR1 reads LGHDT; CDR2 reads YNNKEL (reference sequence). The CDR3 covers 15 residues. The germline V and J ends were trimmed by 0 bases and 6 bases, with 14 bases remaining between them. In DNA, the CDR3 is TGTGCCAGCAGCCAAGATACTTCAAGGGACTCTGAAGCTTTCTTT. It is translated as CASSQDTSRDSEAFF.

This clone came up a few times. The rearrangement uses TRBV7-9 and TRBJ1-6; D is unresolved. CDR1 SEHNR and CDR2 FQNEAQ come from the germline V gene (reference sequence). This CDR3 is built from 13 residues. Between the trimmed V and J ends, which lost 1 base and 7 bases, there was a span of 5 bases. CDR3 amino acids: CASSLGGNSPLHF. The DNA of the CDR3 is TGTGCCAGCAGCTTAGGCGGGAATTCACCCCTCCACTTT.

This sequence joins TRBV10-3 and TRBJ1-2; TRBD1 aligns across 10 bases. The CDR3 sequence is 14 residues long. Germline V lookup: CDR1 ENHRY, CDR2 SYGVKD. Losses at the gene ends were 4 bases for V and 5 bases for J; bases not matched to a gene: 4. The CDR3 DNA sequence: TGTGCCATCAGTGGTGGACAGGGGGTTTATGGCTACACCTTC. Its translation: CAISGGQGVYGYTF.

The chain has TRBV24-1 and TRBJ1-1, with D perhaps TRBD1 (6 bases). CDR1 and CDR2 from the germline V gene are KGHDR and SFDVKD. The CDR3 is 14 residues long. Between the trimmed V and J ends, which lost 4 bases and 3 bases, there was a span of 11 bases. CDR3 nucleotide sequence: TGTGCCACCAGTGAGGGGAGGGGGGACACTGAAGCTTTCTTT. As protein: CATSEGRGDTEAFF.

The chain joins TRBV7-5 to TRBJ1-6; the table's D gene call, TRBD1, was not cross checked with the DNA. TRBV7-5 constitutes a pseudogene. This CDR3 comprises 12 residues. CDR3 sequence: CVRSFRQAFLHF. The DNA for the CDR3 is TGTGTCAGAAGCTTTCGACAGGCGTTCCTCCACTTT.

The rearrangement uses TRBV6-5 and TRBJ2-1, with 11 bases fitting TRBD2. After removal of 6 bases from V and 15 bases from J, the junction contained 7 bases not matched to a gene. Germline CDR1 reads MNHEY; CDR2 reads SVGAGI. The CDR3 runs 12 residues. The DNA for the CDR3 is TGTGCCAGCAGCCCGCTAGCGGGAGGCCCGTTCTTC. This gives the protein CASSPLAGGPFF.

J is TRBJ1-3 and V is TRBV30, with a tentative D call TRBD1 (5 bases). The V gene's germline CDR1 is GTSNPN and CDR2 SVGIG (reference sequence). The CDR3 has 14 amino acids. Trimming took 4 bases from V and 0 from J, leaving 10 bases between them. CDR3 DNA sequence: TGTGCCTGGAATGGACAAAACTCTGGAAACACCATATATTTT. It yields the protein CAWNGQNSGNTIYF.

The CDR3, as DNA: TGTGCTACTCTAACAGGGTATGGCTACACCTTC. Translation: CATLTGYGYTF. V is TRBV12-5 and J is TRBJ1-2, with D tentatively TRBD1 (6 bases). Germline V lookup: CDR1 LGHNT, CDR2 FRNRAP. The CDR3 length is 11 residues. V lost 10 bases, J lost 5 bases, and 11 bases lay in between.

The DNA of the CDR3 is TGTGCCAGCAGAAAACCAGCGGGAGGAGATACGCAGTATTTT. This sequence encodes CASRKPAGGDTQYF. The chain couples TRBV28 to TRBJ2-3; 9 bases line up with TRBD2. After removal of 6 bases from V and 5 bases from J, the junction contained 6 bases not matched to a gene. Germline V lookup: CDR1 MDHEN, CDR2 SYDVKM. The CDR3 length is 14 residues.